This TCR beta chain appears in the sequencing data of a study of a mutant IDH1 vaccine in newly diagnosed glioma. Assay used: immunoSEQ multiplex PCR; TCRdb lists only in-frame clones, some missing. The table lists tens of thousands of clones, about 83% of them singletons. This clone has a count of ten or more. Antigen: not known. The CDR3 is 12 amino acids. Trimming removed 4 bases from V and 3 bases from J, with 9 bases in between. Germline values: CDR1 SQVTM, CDR2 ANQGSEA. Described time point: baseline, week 1 (first vaccination visit). The treatment here: pre-vaccination baseline after standard-of-care therapy. Study findings and constraints: Of the patients, roughly 93% had vaccine-induced immune responses.

The receptor was isolated from a woman aged 50 to 60 with glioma. The rearrangement uses TRBV29-1 and TRBJ1-1, with D perhaps matching TRBD1 (5 bases). This sample comprised PBMCs, obtained from a glioma patient treated with radiotherapy, temozolomide or both. The CDR3 loop reads CSVVSGYTEAFF. The CDR3 DNA reads as TGCAGCGTTGTTTCAGGGTACACTGAAGCTTTCTTT.